A single count supports the clone carrying this T cell receptor (beta chain). This specimen comes from a study of blood T cell repertoires in COVID-19. Germline V CDR1 and CDR2: MNHEY, SMNVEV (reference sequence). V shed 5 bases, J shed 5 bases, and the junction held 5 bases outside the gene matches. CDR3 length equals 13 residues. Some clones are missing from TCRdb's copy, which holds only in-frame ones; the method was immunoSEQ multiplex PCR. The table records 170,000 or so clones, roughly nine tenths of them present only once. The sequence was obtained from a man aged 18 to 30 who had recovered from COVID-19. This chain joins TRBV27 and TRBJ2-5; 7 nucleotides line up with TRBD2. The specimen was peripheral blood. This CDR3 is CASSPAGVETQYF. CDR3 in DNA: TGTGCCAGCAGTCCTGCGGGGGTGGAGACCCAGTACTTC.